The sequence of this TCR beta chain was determined in a study of blood T cell repertoires in COVID-19. With 6 bases clipped from V and 1 base from J, the junction kept 6 bases outside the gene matches. The CDR3 covers 14 residues. The V gene's germline CDR1 is SQVTM and CDR2 ANQGSEA. Participant age was roughly 18 to 95 years, and participants resided in fewer than 25 US areas. Clinical history reported by participants formed the basis on which cohorts were assigned. For recovered donors of Cohort 3, there were two negative PCRs, clearance, or symptom resolution. In the authors' methods: Amplification from reference gene primers served as the basis for estimated nucleated cell counts. The repertoire was sequenced with immunoSEQ multiplex PCR; TCRdb's copy has only in-frame clones and lacks some. V, J and clone size are those of that table, while D and trimming were read from the DNA. The data contain approximately 350,000 clones, roughly four fifths of them singletons.

The chain couples TRBV29-1 to TRBJ1-1; 9 positions agree with TRBD1. This TCR was sampled from a woman aged 50 to 65 who had recovered from COVID-19. The specimen sequenced was PBMCs or T cells enriched from blood (not recorded which). This CDR3 is CSVGTGLANTEAFF. CDR3 in DNA: TGCAGCGTGGGGACAGGGCTAGCGAACACTGAAGCTTTCTTT.